This TCR beta chain came from a study of regulatory T cells in long-lasting Graves disease. V lost 1 base and J lost 0, with 7 bases in between. CDR3 length equals 14 residues. Per germline, CDR1 MGHRA and CDR2 YSYEKL. Relying on iRepertoire HTBI primers and Arm-PCR of CDR3 regions, the team built TCR beta libraries. TCRdb called the multiplex PCR reads again in MiXCR, with one record for every CDR3 protein. The table shows roughly 420,000 distinct CDR3 sequences, with 14% occurring only once. This sample's time point: newly diagnosed GD, antithyroid drugs for less than 3 months. Preparation of the TCR library used RNA extracted from PBMCs. The same specimen was also included in a second study, on T cells in Graves' hyperthyroidism and ophthalmopathy. That paper notes: With the HTBI primer set, the TCR CDR3 went through a first round of RT-PCR. Ophthalmopathy could be told apart from stable hyperthyroidism with a 13 V-J model.

The chain couples TRBV4-1 to TRBJ2-7, with D perhaps matching TRBD2 (5 bases). The sequence derives from a woman in her forties or fifties with Graves disease. This specimen consisted of peripheral blood mononuclear cells (PBMCs), obtained at new diagnosis, from a patient treated with antithyroid drugs. The CDR3 nucleotides read TGCGCCAGCAGCCAAGCCGGGGACTCCTACGAGCAGTACTTC. Its protein product is CASSQAGDSYEQYF.